This is a list of T cell receptor beta chains from one sample in a study of shared clonotypes between healthy human individuals. Clones were read by immunoSEQ multiplex PCR, and TCRdb kept only the in-frame ones, dropping some. The data show over 700,000 clones, just under 75% seen once. Specimen: memory CD4+ T cells sorted from blood. These receptors originate from a woman in her 30s in good health. Each CDR3 is given with its conserved first and last residue. D genes are given only for firm matches. Only part of the rows carry a size: once, few, many, or a class if the clone is expanded.

v_gene	j_gene	d_gene	abundance	CDR3nt	CDR3aa
TRBV15	TRBJ1-5	NA	many	TGTGCCACCAGGAGCTATAATCAGCCCCAGCATTTT	CATRSYNQPQHF
TRBV19	TRBJ2-2	NA	NA	TGTGCCAGTAGCCGGGGCCAGGGGGGAGGCGGGGAGCTGTTTTTT	CASSRGQGGGGELFF
TRBV18	TRBJ1-1	TRBD1	NA	TGTGCCAGCTCGTCTGGGGACAGGGAAGCTTTCTTT	CASSSGDREAFF
TRBV29-1	TRBJ1-1	TRBD1	NA	TGCAGCGTTATAGATGACAGGGGGTTAATTGGAGGGATGAACACTGAAGCTTTCTTT	CSVIDDRGLIGGMNTEAFF
TRBV27	TRBJ2-1	TRBD1	few	TGTGCCAGCGGCCAAACGGGACAGGGGGCAGGTGAGCAGTTCTTC	CASGQTGQGAGEQFF
TRBV5-6	TRBJ2-3	NA	NA	TGTGCCAGCAGCTTGTTTGGAGCCGATACGCAGTATTTT	CASSLFGADTQYF
TRBV29-1	TRBJ2-7	TRBD1	NA	TGCAGCGTTGAACACAGCGGACAGGGGTACGAGCAGTACTTC	CSVEHSGQGYEQYF
TRBV19	TRBJ2-7	TRBD1	NA	TGTGCCAGTTTACAGGGGGCATCCTACGAGCAGTACTTC	CASLQGASYEQYF
TRBV5-4	TRBJ2-5	NA	NA	TGTGCCAGCAGCACTACCTTCGTAGCGGCCCAAGAGACCCAGTACTTC	CASSTTFVAAQETQYF
TRBV19	TRBJ2-6	NA	few	TGTGCCAGTAGTCTCTCGACAGCCTACTCTGGGGCCAACGTCCTGACTTTC	CASSLSTAYSGANVLTF
TRBV5-1	TRBJ1-1	TRBD1	NA	TGCGCCAGCAGCTTGTCCCAATTGGGACAGGGTGATTTTACTGAAGCTTTCTTT	CASSLSQLGQGDFTEAFF
TRBV7-9	TRBJ2-3	NA	NA	TGTGCCAGCAGCTTAGCCGGCCCCATGGCAGATACGCAGTATTTT	CASSLAGPMADTQYF
TRBV2	TRBJ2-5	TRBD2	NA	TGTGCCAGCAGTGAAGAAGAGACTAGCCCCCCAGAGACCCAGTACTTC	CASSEEETSPPETQYF
TRBV11-3	TRBJ2-1	TRBD2	NA	TGTGCCAGCAGCTTTAGGCGGGAGGGTTCGGGGGAGCAGTTCTTC	CASSFRREGSGEQFF
TRBV5-8	TRBJ1-2	NA	NA	TGTGCCAGCAGCCCCTGGACGGCGAACTATGGCTACACCTTC	CASSPWTANYGYTF
TRBV29-1	TRBJ2-7	TRBD2	NA	TGCAGCGCAGACTCTACGGGACTAGGAAACTACGAGCAGTACTTC	CSADSTGLGNYEQYF
TRBV10-3	TRBJ2-7	NA	NA	TGTGCCATCAGTGAGCCGGCCTCCGCCGAGCAGTACTTC	CAISEPASAEQYF
TRBV28	TRBJ1-4	NA	NA	TGTGCCAGCACGGTCTCCGGGGGTTCAGAAAAACTGTTTTTT	CASTVSGGSEKLFF
TRBV7-2	TRBJ2-7	TRBD2	NA	TGTGCCAGCAGCTTAGTAGCTGGGACTAGCGGCTACGAGCAGTACTTC	CASSLVAGTSGYEQYF
TRBV11-3	TRBJ2-2	NA	NA	TGTGCCAGCAGCTTAGAGGGTTCGAAGAACACCGGGGAGCTGTTTTTT	CASSLEGSKNTGELFF
TRBV5-4	TRBJ1-1	NA	NA	TGTGCCAGCAGCTTGGGACAGCTCATGAACACTGAAGCTTTCTTT	CASSLGQLMNTEAFF
TRBV5-4	TRBJ2-5	NA	NA	TGTGCCAGCAGCTTGGGGGCGCGCGGGGCCGGAGAGACCCAGTACTTC	CASSLGARGAGETQYF
TRBV6-1	TRBJ2-7	TRBD1	NA	TGTGCCAGCAGTGAAGGCTGGACAGGTACCTTCACTCAGCAGTACTTC	CASSEGWTGTFTQQYF
TRBV19	TRBJ2-1	NA	few	TGTGCCACCACACCGAGGGGGACGGCAAACGGAAGGAATGAGCAGTTCTTC	CATTPRGTANGRNEQFF
TRBV19	TRBJ2-7	TRBD1	NA	TGTGCCAGTAGTAGCCTAATCACAGGGGGTTCCTACGAGCAGTACTTC	CASSSLITGGSYEQYF
TRBV27	TRBJ2-3	TRBD1	once	TGTGCCAGCAGTTTAGGGACCGGGACAGTCGGTACGCAGTATTTT	CASSLGTGTVGTQYF
TRBV7-9	TRBJ1-5	NA	NA	TGTGCCAGCAGCCCGGTCGAGAATCAGCCCCAGCATTTT	CASSPVENQPQHF
TRBV10-1	TRBJ1-5	NA	NA	TGCGCCAGCAGTACGAATCAGCCCCAGCATTTT	CASSTNQPQHF
TRBV28	TRBJ2-3	NA	NA	TGTGCCAGCAGTTTATTCCAAGCGGCTACGCAGTATTTT	CASSLFQAATQYF
TRBV11-2	TRBJ2-7	NA	NA	TGTGCCAGCAGCTTACAGGGGAGCCCAACCTACGAGCAGTACTTC	CASSLQGSPTYEQYF
TRBV5-8	TRBJ1-5	NA	NA	TGTGCCAGCAGCTTGGGGACAGGCAATCAGCCCCAGCATTTT	CASSLGTGNQPQHF
TRBV7-7	TRBJ2-1	NA	NA	TGTGCCAGCAGCTTAGAGGGATTATACAATGAGCAGTTCTTC	CASSLEGLYNEQFF
TRBV18	TRBJ2-7	NA	NA	TGTGCCAGCTCACCTGAGAAGTTAGGGTTCTACGAGCAGTACTTC	CASSPEKLGFYEQYF
TRBV21-1	TRBJ1-2	NA	many	TGTGCCAGCAGTGACCGGGGACATGTCGGCTACACCTTC	CASSDRGHVGYTF
TRBV29-1	TRBJ2-1	NA	NA	TGCAGCGTTGCCCCAGCCCTTGGACCGGGATACAATGAGCAGTTCTTC	CSVAPALGPGYNEQFF
TRBV6-1	TRBJ2-1	TRBD1	NA	TGTGCCAGCAAAGGACAGGGGGGCCTCTACAATGAGCAGTTCTTC	CASKGQGGLYNEQFF
TRBV28	TRBJ2-5	TRBD2	many	TGTGCCAGCAGTTTTGCGGGAGACGGGACCCAGTACTTC	CASSFAGDGTQYF
TRBV5-1	TRBJ2-3	TRBD2	NA	TGCGCCAGCAGCTTCGGGCGGGGGGCAACAGATACGCAGTATTTT	CASSFGRGATDTQYF
TRBV19	TRBJ2-3	NA	many	TGTGCCAGTAGTACCAGGACCGCTCTGGGGTTCGAGACGCAGTATTTT	CASSTRTALGFETQYF
TRBV25-1	TRBJ1-1	TRBD1	NA	TGTGCCAGCAGATCCGGGACAGGGGCGAACACTGAAGCTTTCTTT	CASRSGTGANTEAFF
TRBV7-2	TRBJ2-5	NA	NA	TGTGCCAGCAATCTCGACTGGAACCAAGAGACCCAGTACTTC	CASNLDWNQETQYF
TRBV11-2	TRBJ2-2	NA	NA	TGTGCCAGCAGCTTAGCAGGACTACTCACCGGGGAGCTGTTTTTT	CASSLAGLLTGELFF
TRBV28	TRBJ2-7	NA	NA	TGTGCCAGCAGTGGGGCAGGGAGCAACGAGCAGTACTTC	CASSGAGSNEQYF
TRBV7-2	TRBJ1-2	TRBD1	NA	TGTGCCAGCAGCCTGACAGGGATCTCGTGGTATGGCTACACCTTC	CASSLTGISWYGYTF
TRBV18	TRBJ2-6	TRBD1	once	TGTGCCAGCTCACCAATGGGACAGGGAGCTGGGGCCAACGTCCTGACTTTC	CASSPMGQGAGANVLTF
TRBV5-6	TRBJ2-7	NA	once	TGTGCCAGCAGCTTGCAATACTCCTACGAGCAGTACTTC	CASSLQYSYEQYF